This passage covers 6 T cell receptor beta chains from one sample sequenced in a study of early T cells in non-severe SARS-CoV-2 infection. TCRdb recomputed calls from the 5' RACE reads with MiXCR, one row per CDR3 protein. The top ten clones hold roughly 7% of a sample with 57,000 or so distinct CDR3 sequences, around 6% of them seen once. The sequenced sample was whole blood. These receptors originate from an adult who was a healthcare worker with PCR-confirmed SARS-CoV-2 infection or an uninfected control (not recorded which).

Ten or more counts support this clonotype. The chain recombines TRBV7-2 with TRBJ2-1, with TRBD2 as a possible D gene (6 bases). Trimming left V 7 bases short and J 0 bases short, with 13 bases between. This CDR3 comprises 15 residues. Germline loops: CDR1 SGHTA, CDR2 FQGNSA. The CDR3 here is CASTRSGDSYNEQFF. The DNA of the CDR3 is TGTGCCAGCACTCGATCGGGAGACTCCTACAATGAGCAGTTCTTC.

This clonotype has at least ten counts. The chain links TRBV30 to TRBJ1-1; D not resolved. V gave up 1 base and J gave up 1 base, with 10 bases separating them. Germline values: CDR1 GTSNPN, CDR2 SVGIG (reference sequence). The CDR3 covers 14 residues. Here the CDR3 reads CAWSDWRPNTEAFF. DNA for the CDR3: TGTGCCTGGAGTGACTGGCGTCCGAACACTGAAGCTTTCTTT.

This clonotype was seen many times. The chain recombines TRBV18 with TRBJ1-5; 8 nucleotides align to TRBD1. The CDR3 runs to 14 residues. CDR1 and CDR2 from the germline V gene are KGHSH and LQKENI. Germline trimming cut 3 bases from V and 7 bases from J; bases unmatched to any gene: 5. The CDR3 nucleotides are TGTGCCAGCTCACCTCAGGGGGCTGGACAGCCCCAGCATTTT. It specifies CASSPQGAGQPQHF.

This sequence joins TRBV2 and TRBJ2-2; 7 bases fit TRBD1. Looked up from germline, CDR1 is SNHLY and CDR2 is FYNNEI. The length of the CDR3 is 12 residues. With 5 bases clipped from V and 9 bases from J, the junction kept 3 bases outside the gene matches. In DNA form, the CDR3 reads TGTGCCAGCAGTCCACAGGGGTGGGAGCTGTTTTTT. Amino acid sequence: CASSPQGWELFF. The full variable domain, in which reference TRBV2 and TRBJ2-2 provide the parts outside the CDR3, is EPEVTQTPSHQVTQMGQEVILRCVPISNHLYFYWYRQILGQKVEFLVSFYNNEISEKSEIFDDQFSVERPDGSNFTLKIRSTKLEDSAMYFCASSPQGWELFFGEGSRLTVL.

The chain carries TRBV6-1 and TRBJ1-6; D is perhaps TRBD1 (5 bases). CDR1 and CDR2 from the germline V gene are MNHNS and SASEGT. The V end lost 5 bases, the J end lost 8 bases, and 13 bases lay between the germline ends. CDR3 size: 14 residues. CDR3 loop: CASSLTDTHSPLHF. The CDR3 DNA reads TGTGCCAGCAGTTTGACAGATACCCATTCACCCCTCCACTTT.

Ten or more counts support this clonotype. The chain joins TRBV5-6 to TRBJ2-1, with 12 bases aligning to TRBD2. The CDR3 totals 14 residues. The J segment lost 7 bases and the V segment lost 4 bases, leaving 3 bases of the junction unmatched. Germline-derived CDR1 and CDR2 are SGHDT and YYEEEE. CDR3 nucleotides: TGTGCCAGCAGCCTAGGACTAGCGGGGAATGAGCAGTTCTTC. Translating gives CASSLGLAGNEQFF.